A single sample is the source of the 22 T cell receptor beta chains below, sequenced in a study of T cell repertoires in cytomegalovirus infection. TCRdb re-derived calls from the reads in MiXCR, one entry per CDR3 protein. This table has a few hundred thousand distinct CDR3 sequences, approximately 13% appearing once. Material for sequencing was PBMCs. The origin of the receptors is a human donor in good health (CMV status not recorded). Some clones in this sample may be carry-over from other donors' samples.

This clonotype occurred many times. This chain connects TRBV12-3 or TRBV12-4 to TRBJ2-2, with 14 bases identical to TRBD2. This CDR3 contains 17 residues. The ends lost 5 bases at V and 5 bases at J; junction bases unmatched: 7. CDR3 nucleotide sequence: TGTGCCAGCAGTCGCACCGGACTAGCGGGAGGAACCGGGGAGCTGTTTTTT. This codes for CASSRTGLAGGTGELFF.

The rearrangement links TRBV6-2 or TRBV6-3 to TRBJ2-3, with 8 positions matching TRBD1. Germline V gene sequence: CDR1 MNHEY, CDR2 SVGEGT. This CDR3 contains 14 residues. Losses at the gene ends were 6 bases for V and 6 bases for J; bases not matched to a gene: 8. CDR3: CASSPTGEGDTQYF. DNA of the CDR3: TGTGCCAGCAGCCCGACAGGGGAAGGGGATACGCAGTATTTT.

This rearrangement joins TRBV6-2 or TRBV6-3 to TRBJ1-1; D perhaps matches TRBD1 (5 bases). Germline V lookup: CDR1 MNHEY, CDR2 SVGEGT. The V and J ends lost 7 bases and 0 bases respectively, with 12 bases between them. CDR3 length equals 14 residues. The CDR3 reads CASITRDLNTEAFF. CDR3 sequence (DNA): TGTGCCAGCATTACCCGGGACTTGAACACTGAAGCTTTCTTT.

This clonotype was seen a few times. The chain is built from TRBV28 and TRBJ2-6; possibly TRBD2 for D (6 bases). Trimming left V 7 bases short and J 0 bases short, with 10 bases between. The CDR3 is 15 residues long. CDR1 and CDR2 (germline): MDHEN, SYDVKM. The CDR3 DNA is TGTGCCAGCACCTTGGGAGGCTCTGGGGCCAACGTCCTGACTTTC. Encoded protein: CASTLGGSGANVLTF.

This clonotype was detected ten times or more. The rearrangement links TRBV7-9 to TRBJ1-3; possible D gene TRBD1, 5 bases. Trimming removed 5 bases from V and 4 bases from J, with 15 bases in between. Germline loops: CDR1 SEHNR, CDR2 FQNEAQ (reference sequence). This CDR3 comprises 15 residues. In DNA, the CDR3 is TGTGCCAGCAGCAGCAGGGAGGGGACGGGAAACACCATATATTTT. It yields the protein CASSSREGTGNTIYF. The full variable domain, its missing parts supplied by reference TRBV7-9 and TRBJ1-3, is DTGVSQNPRHKITKRGQNVTFRCDPISEHNRLYWYRQTLGQGPEFLTYFQNEAQLEKSRLLSDRFSAERPKGSFSTLEIQRTEQGDSAMYLCASSSREGTGNTIYFGEGSWLTVV.

This clonotype has just a few counts. The rearrangement links TRBV5-5 to TRBJ2-6; D unclear. V lost 4 bases to trimming and J lost 0 bases, with 11 bases between them. The length of the CDR3 is 16 residues. Germline CDR1 and CDR2: SGHKS and YYEKEE (reference sequence). CDR3 DNA: TGTGCCAGCAGCCCAACAAGTGTCTCTGGGGCCAACGTCCTGACTTTC. This gives the protein CASSPTSVSGANVLTF.

V gene TRBV20-1 combines with J gene TRBJ2-4; perhaps TRBD1 as D (6 bases). The CDR3 consists of 13 residues. Germline V CDR1 and CDR2: DFQATT, SNEGSKA (reference sequence). V was pared by 5 bases and J by 2 bases, with 10 bases between. The CDR3 protein is CSAFQGPKNIQYF. The CDR3 DNA reads as TGCAGTGCTTTCCAGGGGCCCAAAAACATTCAGTACTTC.

This clonotype occurred many times. The chain combines TRBV7-2 with TRBJ2-4, with D maybe TRBD1 (6 bases). The CDR3 runs 18 residues. Germline V gene lookup returns CDR1 SGHTA and CDR2 FQGNSA. The V gene lost 4 bases and the J gene lost 3 bases, with 22 bases spanning the gap. The CDR3 DNA sequence: TGTGCCAGCAGCTGGGGGCAGACCGCCTCGGTACACAAAAACATTCAGTACTTC. Its translation is CASSWGQTASVHKNIQYF.

The chain joins TRBV2 to TRBJ1-5, with TRBD1 matching 7 bases. The ends lost 1 base at V and 0 bases at J; junction bases unmatched: 6. CDR1 SNHLY and CDR2 FYNNEI come from the germline V gene. The CDR3 contains 17 residues. CDR3 bases: TGTGCCAGCAGTGAAGAAGACAGGGCCTCTAGCAATCAGCCCCAGCATTTT. Encoded protein: CASSEEDRASSNQPQHF.

In this sample, this clonotype turned up many times. The rearrangement uses TRBV7-2 and TRBJ2-1; 8 nucleotides match TRBD1. The CDR3 is 18 amino acids. The germline V gene has CDR1 SGHTA and CDR2 FQGNSA. J was trimmed by 2 bases and V by 0 bases; bases with no gene match: 9. CDR3 nucleotide sequence: TGTGCCAGCAGCTTAGCTACCCTTGGACAGGGCACCTACAATGAGCAGTTCTTC. This encodes CASSLATLGQGTYNEQFF.

The table lists this clonotype with a few counts. The gene calls are TRBV6-6 and TRBJ1-2, with D hard to call. The V gene's germline CDR1 is MNHNY and CDR2 SVGAGI (reference sequence). This CDR3 region has 13 residues. The V end was cut by 4 bases, the J end by 5 bases, with 11 bases between. CDR3 region: CASSSQELYGYTF. The DNA of the CDR3 is TGTGCCAGCAGTTCCCAGGAATTATATGGCTACACCTTC.

This clonotype appeared many times. The chain combines TRBV14 with TRBJ2-1, with 13 positions matching TRBD2. Germline-derived CDR1 and CDR2 are SGHDN and FVKESK. V shed 4 bases and J 8 bases; nucleotides not matched to a gene: 2. The length of the CDR3 is 14 residues. In DNA form, the CDR3 reads TGTGCCAGCAGCCGGACTAGCGGGGGCTATGAGCAGTTCTTC. It specifies CASSRTSGGYEQFF.

The genes are TRBV20-1 and TRBJ1-1; D is possibly TRBD1 (6 bases). V was trimmed by 0 bases and J by 0 bases, leaving 11 bases between them. CDR1 and CDR2 (germline): DFQATT, SNEGSKA (reference sequence). This CDR3 is built from 15 residues. CDR3 bases: TGCAGTGCTAGAGAACAGGGCGAGCTGAACACTGAAGCTTTCTTT. Translated, it gives CSAREQGELNTEAFF.

This clonotype was seen ten or more times. The gene calls are TRBV7-8 and TRBJ2-2; D not resolved. Looked up from germline, CDR1 is SGHVS and CDR2 is FQNEAQ. The CDR3 totals 11 residues. Trimming removed 3 bases at V and 7 bases at J, with 3 bases between. CDR3 amino acids: CASSFDGELFF. The CDR3 DNA follows: TGTGCCAGCAGCTTTGACGGGGAGCTGTTTTTT.

Ten or more counts support this clonotype. Written as DNA, the CDR3 is TGTGCCAGCACCGGGGGACAGTCAATAACTGAAGCTTTCTTT. Translating gives CASTGGQSITEAFF. The J gene is TRBJ1-1, the V gene TRBV6-1, with 7 bases lining up with TRBD1. The CDR3 is made up of 14 amino acids. Trimming removed 7 bases from V and 5 bases from J; junction bases left unmatched: 10. Germline assignment: CDR1 MNHNS and CDR2 SASEGT.

This rearrangement joins TRBV2 to TRBJ2-3, with 9 bases lining up with TRBD2. Unmatched junction bases numbered 9, after V lost 11 bases and J lost 0 bases. This CDR3 has 15 amino acids. In germline, CDR1 is SNHLY, CDR2 FYNNEI. The CDR3 DNA reads as TGTGCCTCCAAACAGCGGGGGGCCAGCACAGATACGCAGTATTTT. Translated, it gives CASKQRGASTDTQYF.

This clonotype was seen many times. The CDR3 is CASSSPSTGSVYEQYF. The CDR3 nucleotides read TGTGCCAGCAGTTCCCCCTCGACAGGTTCGGTCTACGAGCAGTACTTC. The V and J genes are TRBV6-2 or TRBV6-3 and TRBJ2-7, with D tentatively TRBD1 (6 bases). The CDR3 totals 16 residues. Germline CDR1 and CDR2: MNHEY and SVGEGT. V was cut by 4 bases and J by 3 bases, with 19 bases left in between.

Ten or more counts support this clonotype. The J gene is TRBJ2-3, the V gene TRBV7-9; TRBD1 aligns across 9 bases. In germline, CDR1 is SEHNR, CDR2 FQNEAQ (reference sequence). The J segment lost 11 bases and the V segment lost 7 bases, leaving 16 bases of the junction unmatched. This CDR3 is 15 amino acids long. In DNA form, the CDR3 reads TGTGCCAGCAAACCTTGGACAGGGGAGGAGTTCGGGCAGTATTTT. It is translated as CASKPWTGEEFGQYF. Combining the CDR3 with reference TRBV7-9 and TRBJ2-3 gives the whole variable domain DTGVSQNPRHKITKRGQNVTFRCDPISEHNRLYWYRQTLGQGPEFLTYFQNEAQLEKSRLLSDRFSAERPKGSFSTLEIQRTEQGDSAMYLCASKPWTGEEFGQYFGPGTRLTVL.

This clonotype was observed many times. V and J are TRBV5-1 and TRBJ2-7; the D gene could be TRBD1 or TRBD2 (5 bases each). The V gene lost 1 base and the J gene lost 3 bases, with 8 bases spanning the gap. Germline CDR1 reads SGHRS; CDR2 reads YFSETQ. The CDR3 has 13 residues. The CDR3, as DNA: TGCGCCAGCAGCTTGTCGGGGCTCTACGAGCAGTACTTC. Translating it yields CASSLSGLYEQYF.

This clonotype appeared a few times. V usage is TRBV29-1 and J usage is TRBJ1-1; D is ambiguous. The CDR3 consists of 12 residues. CDR1 and CDR2 (germline): SQVTM, ANQGSEA. The V and J ends lost 4 bases and 3 bases respectively, with 9 bases between them. Here the CDR3 reads CSVGGSHTEAFF. In nucleotides, the CDR3 is TGCAGCGTTGGCGGGTCTCACACTGAAGCTTTCTTT.

This clonotype was seen at least ten times. CDR3 protein: CASSYGRNTEAFF. CDR3 DNA: TGTGCCAGCAGTTATGGGAGGAACACTGAAGCTTTCTTT. V and J are TRBV12-3 or TRBV12-4 and TRBJ1-1; no clear D gene. Deletions cut 4 bases from V and 1 base from J, with 7 bases between. This CDR3 is built from 13 residues.

Many counts were recorded for this clonotype. A junction end diverges from the germline sequence, so it may reflect a read error. The V call is TRBV7-8, the J call TRBJ2-3, with 9 positions matching TRBD1. The CDR3 extends over 12 amino acids. CDR1 and CDR2 (germline): SGHVS, FQNEAQ. The CDR3 DNA is TGTGCCAGCAGCTTACAGGGACAGGGAACGAATTTT. It translates to CASSLQGQGTNF.